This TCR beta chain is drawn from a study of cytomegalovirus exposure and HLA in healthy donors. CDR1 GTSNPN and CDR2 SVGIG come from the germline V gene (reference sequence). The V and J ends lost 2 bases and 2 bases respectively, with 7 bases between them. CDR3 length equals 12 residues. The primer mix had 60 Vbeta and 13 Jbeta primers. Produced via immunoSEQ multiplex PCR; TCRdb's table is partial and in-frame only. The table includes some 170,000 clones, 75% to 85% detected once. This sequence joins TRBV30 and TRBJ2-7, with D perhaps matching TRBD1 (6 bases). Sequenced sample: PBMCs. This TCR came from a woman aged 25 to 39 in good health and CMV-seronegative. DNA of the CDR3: TGTGCCTGGAGTTCAGGGGCCTACGAGCAGTACTTC. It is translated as CAWSSGAYEQYF. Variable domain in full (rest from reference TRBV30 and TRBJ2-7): SQTIHQWPATLVQPVGSPLSLECTVEGTSNPNLYWYRQAAGRGLQLLFYSVGIGQISSEVPQNLSASRPQDRQFILSSKKLLLSDSGFYLCAWSSGAYEQYFGPGTRLTVT.